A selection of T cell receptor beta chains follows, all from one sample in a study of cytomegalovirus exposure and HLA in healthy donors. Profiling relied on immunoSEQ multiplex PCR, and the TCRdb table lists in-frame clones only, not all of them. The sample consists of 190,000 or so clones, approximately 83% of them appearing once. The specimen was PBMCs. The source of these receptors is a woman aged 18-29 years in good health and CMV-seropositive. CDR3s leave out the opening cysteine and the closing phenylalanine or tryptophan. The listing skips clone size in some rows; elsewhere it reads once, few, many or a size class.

ASSIFVTDQPQH	NA	TRBV19
ASGRSGQTLYGYT	NA	TRBV2
ASSPQMGREYGYT	NA	TRBV11-2
ASSLGLAGSYNEQF	NA	TRBV5-1
ASHTDSYEQY	NA	TRBV2
ASSLTDSSTDTQY	NA	TRBV5-1
ASSIRPGQGTGYT	NA	TRBV5-6
ASSAALGQGNTEAF	NA	TRBV9
ASSQDSGSYNEQF	NA	TRBV6-5
ASRGTGEIYEQY	NA	TRBV19
ASSFIPTDTQY	once	TRBV5-1
ASSTSVATGTDTQY	NA	TRBV18
ASSLPRVEELF	few	TRBV7-9
ASGRWTSGLTDTQY	NA	TRBV12-5
ASSTITGGTEAF	NA	TRBV7-9
ASSLESIARGETQY	NA	TRBV7-9
ASSLAGGALQNEQF	NA	TRBV5-4
ATSRGVNTEAF	NA	TRBV15
ASSPEGNQPQH	NA	TRBV5-1
ASNPAVGGSPLH	once	TRBV5-1
ASSEIAGLPGTQY	NA	TRBV6-1
ASSQRDRESRTEAF	NA	TRBV5-1
ASAPRLGLYEQY	NA	TRBV27
ASSFWPGGFYGYT	NA	TRBV27
ASSSIRVNEQF	NA	TRBV5-1